Listed below are T cell receptor beta chains from one sample, sequenced in a study of T cell changes during pregnancy in multiple sclerosis. The table came from immunoSEQ multiplex PCR; TCRdb's copy has only in-frame clones and leaves some out. The repertoire holds more than 80,000 clones, approximately 90% seen once, with roughly 3.5% in the top ten. Sequencing was performed on PBMCs, taken in the first trimester of pregnancy. Receptors were obtained from a female donor in good health, serving as a control in a pregnancy study. Some clones in this sample may be carry-over from other donors' samples. The CDR3 runs from the conserved cysteine through the conserved F or W. The D gene is left open where the match is weak. The size of a clone is reported for some rows only, either as once, few or many, or as a class for expanded clones.

>TRBD1|TRBJ2-7|NA|13|TRBV28
CASLRDRGGEQYF
TGTGCCAGCCTCCGGGACAGGGGCGGCGAGCAGTACTTC
>NA|TRBJ1-5|NA|14|TRBV6-6
CASSRGQTNQPQHF
TGTGCCAGCAGCCGAGGACAGACTAATCAGCCCCAGCATTTT
>NA|TRBJ2-6|NA|12|TRBV2
CARSSGANVLTF
TGTGCCAGGAGCTCTGGGGCCAACGTCCTGACTTTC
>NA|TRBJ2-2|NA|15|TRBV19
CASSISGGAPGELFF
TGTGCCAGTAGTATCAGTGGGGGGGCCCCCGGGGAGCTGTTTTTT
>NA|TRBJ2-6|NA|15|TRBV28
CASTPGDSGANVLTF
TGTGCCAGCACCCCGGGGGATTCTGGGGCCAACGTCCTGACTTTC
>NA|TRBJ2-2|NA|14|TRBV7-2
CASSLIQGTGELFF
TGTGCCAGCAGCTTAATTCAGGGGACCGGGGAGCTGTTTTTT
>TRBD1|TRBJ1-4|NA|14|TRBV2
CASSLDRENEKLFF
TGTGCCAGCAGCCTCGACAGGGAAAATGAAAAACTGTTTTTT
>NA|TRBJ2-5|NA|17|TRBV21-1
CASSKAGRRLHLETQYF
TGTGCCAGCAGCAAAGCAGGGAGAAGGTTACATCTCGAGACCCAGTACTTC
>NA|TRBJ1-2|NA|14|TRBV29-1
CSVGVGGPNYGYTF
TGCAGCGTTGGGGTGGGGGGGCCCAACTATGGCTACACCTTC
>TRBD1|TRBJ2-1|NA|13|TRBV9
CASSARGYNEQFF
TGTGCCAGCAGCGCCAGGGGGTACAATGAGCAGTTCTTC
>NA|TRBJ2-5|NA|16|TRBV9
CASSVGQSAGQETQYF
TGTGCCAGCAGCGTAGGACAAAGCGCGGGCCAAGAGACCCAGTACTTC
>NA|TRBJ2-1|NA|15|TRBV6-6
CASSWDGSSYNEQFF
TGTGCCAGCAGTTGGGACGGGAGCTCCTACAATGAGCAGTTCTTC
>TRBD2|TRBJ2-1|NA|15|TRBV27
CASSSLAGGDNEQFF
TGTGCCAGCAGTTCCTTAGCGGGAGGGGACAATGAGCAGTTCTTC
>NA|TRBJ2-1|NA|16|TRBV11-2
CASSQGAGAGYNEQFF
TGTGCCAGCAGCCAAGGAGCAGGGGCGGGTTACAATGAGCAGTTCTTC
>TRBD1|TRBJ1-2|NA|16|TRBV28
CASSINWTGGIYGYTF
TGTGCCAGCAGTATTAACTGGACAGGGGGCATCTATGGCTACACCTTC
>TRBD2|TRBJ2-7|NA|15|TRBV19
CASGMGSGSESEQYF
TGTGCCAGTGGGATGGGTAGCGGGAGTGAGTCCGAGCAGTACTTC
>NA|TRBJ1-4|NA|14|TRBV28
CASSSVGAGEKLFF
TGTGCCAGCAGCTCCGTTGGGGCGGGGGAAAAACTGTTTTTT
>TRBD1|TRBJ2-3|NA|15|TRBV2
CASSDGQGRTDTQYF
TGTGCCAGCAGTGACGGACAGGGACGCACAGATACGCAGTATTTT
>TRBD1|TRBJ2-3|NA|16|TRBV15
CATSSGGQGVTDTQYF
TGTGCCACCAGCAGCGGTGGACAGGGGGTTACAGATACGCAGTATTTT
>NA|TRBJ2-1|NA|14|TRBV7-2
CASSPGWGRNEQFF
TGTGCCAGCAGCCCCGGGTGGGGGCGAAATGAGCAGTTCTTC
>NA|TRBJ1-6|NA|16|TRBV10-3
CAIRDSDRSWGSPLHF
TGTGCCATCAGAGATTCCGACAGGAGCTGGGGATCACCCCTCCACTTT
>TRBD2|TRBJ2-7|NA|14|TRBV7-9
CASSSTSVSYEQYF
TGTGCCAGCAGCTCAACTAGCGTCTCCTACGAGCAGTACTTC
>TRBD2|TRBJ2-7|NA|15|TRBV7-2
CASSLVASGSGEQYF
TGTGCCAGCAGCTTAGTGGCTAGCGGGAGTGGAGAGCAGTACTTC
>NA|TRBJ1-5|NA|14|TRBV21-1
CASYPDYSNQPQHF
TGTGCCAGCTATCCAGATTATAGCAATCAGCCCCAGCATTTT
>TRBD1|TRBJ1-1|once|15|TRBV5-6
CASSLSRGRVTEAFF
TGTGCCAGCAGCTTGAGCAGGGGGCGGGTCACTGAAGCTTTCTTT
>TRBD2|TRBJ2-5|NA|16|TRBV4-1
CASSQGVRRTREGQYF
TGCGCCAGCAGCCAAGGGGTTCGCCGGACTAGAGAGGGGCAGTACTTC
>NA|TRBJ2-2|NA|14|TRBV7-2
CASTTLRRSGELFF
TGTGCCAGCACAACACTTCGACGGAGCGGGGAGCTGTTTTTT
>TRBD1|TRBJ2-3|few|14|TRBV6-1
CASSESGGADTQYF
TGTGCCAGCAGTGAATCAGGGGGCGCAGATACGCAGTATTTT
>NA|TRBJ2-7|once|13|TRBV10-3
CAISESGIGAANF
TGTGCCATCAGTGAGTCGGGAATTGGGGCAGCCAACTTC
>TRBD2|TRBJ2-1|NA|15|TRBV4-2
CASTNTGTSFNEQFF
TGTGCCAGCACCAATACCGGGACTAGTTTCAATGAGCAGTTCTTC